The subject of this entry is one T cell receptor (beta chain). The antigen is not known. The repertoire was sequenced with immunoSEQ multiplex PCR; TCRdb's copy has only in-frame clones and lacks some. This sample has approximately 25,000 clones, with approximately 84% found just once. The data belong to a study of T cells in narcolepsy. In the study overall: Patients with NT1 or NT2 and healthy control donors were enrolled. Study conclusions and caveats: HCRT-specific and TRIB2-specific autoreactive clonotypes appeared among same-patient CSF and blood CD4+ clonotypes. Reportedly, autoreactive clonotypes were serially detected in patients' blood but not controls'.

This CDR3 has 14 residues. V lost 6 bases, J lost 7 bases, and 18 bases lay in between. Germline V CDR1 and CDR2: MDHEN, SYDVKM. The sample taken for sequencing was CD45RA- memory CD4+ T cells from PBMCs. The TCR originated in a human donor with narcolepsy. The V and J genes are TRBV28 and TRBJ1-2; the D gene is possibly TRBD1 (6 bases). CDR3: CASSLQGFVGGYTF. CDR3 bases: TGTGCCAGCAGCTTACAGGGTTTTGTGGGTGGCTACACCTTC.